One and the same sample provided the 7 T cell receptor beta chains below, sequenced in a study of metastatic and nonmetastatic thyroid tumors. TCRdb re-processed the PCR reads through MiXCR. The sample holds 7,500 to 9,500 clones, about 40% seen once. No treatment had been given to any patient before thyroid surgery. The material sequenced was tumor tissue. Every receptor here comes from a female donor with papillary thyroid cancer or a benign thyroid nodule (not recorded which). Some clones in this sample may be carry-over from other donors' samples.

Only a few counts were recorded for this clone. The gene calls are TRBV6-1 and TRBJ2-7, with D possibly being TRBD2 (6 bases). CDR1 is MNHNS and CDR2 is SASEGT in the germline V gene. The CDR3 is 13 residues long. V lost 4 bases and J 7 bases, leaving 14 bases between the germline ends. CDR3 sequence (DNA): TGTGCCAGCAGTGGAACTAGCTCGGGTGAGCAGTACTTC. It is translated as CASSGTSSGEQYF.

The V call is TRBV11-2, the J call TRBJ2-3, with 11 bases lining up with TRBD2. The CDR3 has 16 amino acids. Germline CDR1 is SGHAT and CDR2 is FQNNGV. V lost 5 bases to trimming and J lost 2 bases; unmatched junction nucleotides: 6. Here the CDR3 DNA reads TGTGCCAGCAGCCTTTTAGCGGGAGGGAACACAGATACGCAGTATTTT. Translated: CASSLLAGGNTDTQYF.

The chain links TRBV20-1 to TRBJ2-1, with D uncertain. This CDR3 is 10 amino acids long. Trimming removed 6 bases from V and 0 bases from J, with 0 bases in between. In germline, CDR1 is DFQATT, CDR2 SNEGSKA (reference sequence). The CDR3 loop reads CSASYNEQFF. The CDR3 bases are TGCAGTGCCTCCTACAATGAGCAGTTCTTC.

The J gene is TRBJ2-3, the V gene TRBV28; 7 bases fit TRBD1. Germline V lookup: CDR1 MDHEN, CDR2 SYDVKM. Unmatched junction bases numbered 6, after V lost 4 bases and J lost 2 bases. The CDR3 extends over 15 amino acids. The CDR3 here is CASSSTGFLTDTQYF. CDR3 coding DNA: TGTGCCAGCAGTTCGACAGGGTTCCTCACAGATACGCAGTATTTT.

This rearrangement joins TRBV2 to TRBJ2-6, with TRBD2 identical over 8 bases. V gave up 6 bases and J gave up 2 bases; unmatched junction bases: 15. The CDR3 totals 19 residues. Germline values: CDR1 SNHLY, CDR2 FYNNEI. CDR3 in DNA: TGTGCCAGCAGCCGGACTAGCTGGGGGGCTGGGCCTGGGGCCAACGTCCTGACTTTC. Translated: CASSRTSWGAGPGANVLTF. The whole variable domain, remainder taken from reference TRBV2 and TRBJ2-6, is EPEVTQTPSHQVTQMGQEVILRCVPISNHLYFYWYRQILGQKVEFLVSFYNNEISEKSEIFDDQFSVERPDGSNFTLKIRSTKLEDSAMYFCASSRTSWGAGPGANVLTFGAGSRLTVL.

The rearrangement links TRBV11-2 to TRBJ1-1; tentatively, D is TRBD1 (5 bases). This CDR3 region has 13 residues. The germline V gene encodes CDR1 SGHAT and CDR2 FQNNGV. Trimming pared 8 bases from V and 5 bases from J, leaving 15 bases between. The CDR3 region is CASGANSGTEAFF. CDR3 coding DNA: TGTGCCAGCGGGGCGAATTCTGGGACTGAAGCTTTCTTT. Full variable domain (rest looked up from reference TRBV11-2 and TRBJ1-1): EAGVAQSPRYKIIEKRQSVAFWCNPISGHATLYWYQQILGQGPKLLIQFQNNGVVDDSQLPKDRFSAERLKGVDSTLKIQPAKLEDSAVYLCASGANSGTEAFFGQGTRLTVV.

This clone turned up a few times. The chain carries TRBV30 and TRBJ1-1; a possible D gene is TRBD1 (5 bases). The CDR3 runs 11 residues. CDR1 is GTSNPN and CDR2 is SVGIG in the germline V gene (reference sequence). Trimming shortened V by 3 bases and J by 7 bases, and 9 bases separated the two germline ends. The CDR3 nucleotides are TGTGCCTGGAGGCCTGACAGTGAAGCTTTCTTT. It codes for CAWRPDSEAFF.